These 7 T cell receptor beta chains originate from one sample sequenced in a study of cytomegalovirus exposure and HLA in healthy donors. A multiplex PCR was run with 60 Vbeta primers and 13 Jbeta primers. Here immunoSEQ multiplex PCR was the method, and the copy in TCRdb shows in-frame clones only, minus some. The sample has 95,000 to 100,000 clones; roughly 79% are singletons. The source material was PBMCs. The receptors were gathered from a woman in her thirties or forties in good health and CMV-seronegative.

The chain links TRBV7-6 to TRBJ2-3; 11 bases fit TRBD2. The germline gives CDR1 SGHVS, CDR2 FNYEAQ. Trimming took 3 bases from V and 3 from J; bases not matched to a gene: 2. There are 15 residues in the CDR3. The CDR3 DNA reads TGTGCCAGCAGCTTGATAGCGGGAGGGACAGATACGCAGTATTTT. Translating it yields CASSLIAGGTDTQYF.

The V gene is TRBV6-6, the J gene TRBJ2-3; no clear D. This CDR3 region has 15 residues. V was clipped by 0 bases and J by 2 bases, with 9 bases between them. Germline V gene lookup returns CDR1 MNHNY and CDR2 SVGAGI (reference sequence). CDR3 coding DNA: TGTGCCAGCAGTTACTCGATTGCGCTCACAGATACGCAGTATTTT. Translation gives CASSYSIALTDTQYF.

The chain combines TRBV9 with TRBJ1-3; D unresolved. The germline V gene has CDR1 SGDLS and CDR2 YYNGEE. The CDR3 covers 15 residues. V lost 1 base and J lost 5, with 13 bases in between. CDR3: CASSVSTESRNTIYF. The CDR3 coding sequence is TGTGCCAGCAGCGTAAGTACGGAGTCGAGAAACACCATATATTTT.

The chain joins TRBV5-1 to TRBJ1-2; tentative D call: TRBD1 (5 bases). V lost 2 bases and J 4 bases, leaving 18 bases between the germline ends. CDR3 length: 16 amino acids. Looked up from germline, CDR1 is SGHRS and CDR2 is YFSETQ. CDR3 residues: CASSFGVGGVSYGYTF. CDR3 DNA sequence: TGCGCCAGCAGCTTTGGGGTTGGGGGGGTTAGCTATGGCTACACCTTC. Drawing the rest from reference TRBV5-1 and TRBJ1-2, the complete variable domain is KAGVTQTPRYLIKTRGQQVTLSCSPISGHRSVSWYQQTPGQGLQFLFEYFSETQRNKGNFPGRFSGRQFSNSRSEMNVSTLELGDSALYLCASSFGVGGVSYGYTFGSGTRLTVV.

The gene calls are TRBV5-1 and TRBJ2-7; 7 bases fit TRBD1. Germline assignment: CDR1 SGHRS and CDR2 YFSETQ. J lost 3 bases, V lost 0 bases, and 3 bases had no gene match. The CDR3 loop spans 14 amino acids. The CDR3 here is CASSLDGTVYEQYF. The CDR3 DNA reads as TGCGCCAGCAGCTTGGATGGGACAGTCTACGAGCAGTACTTC.

CDR3: CASSFTGNEAFF. CDR3 bases: TGTGCCAGCAGCTTCACAGGGAATGAAGCTTTCTTT. The rearrangement links TRBV7-9 to TRBJ1-1; D is perhaps TRBD1 (6 bases). This CDR3 region has 12 residues. V gave up 3 bases and J gave up 7 bases, with 9 bases separating them. Germline V gene data show CDR1 as SEHNR and CDR2 as FQNEAQ (reference sequence).

This clone came up once. The chain employs TRBV15 and TRBJ1-2; D perhaps matches TRBD1 (6 bases). V was pared by 5 bases and J by 4 bases, with 17 bases between. The germline V gene encodes CDR1 LNHNV and CDR2 YYDKDF (reference sequence). The CDR3 spans 15 residues. The CDR3 region has the DNA TGTGCCACCAGCTATAAAAGGGGGAGTATCTATGGCTACACCTTC. Its translation is CATSYKRGSIYGYTF. Looking up the rest from reference TRBV15 and TRBJ1-2 gives the full variable domain: DAMVIQNPRYQVTQFGKPVTLSCSQTLNHNVMYWYQQKSSQAPKLLFHYYDKDFNNEADTPDNFQSRRPNTSFCFLDIRSPGLGDTAMYLCATSYKRGSIYGYTFGSGTRLTVV.